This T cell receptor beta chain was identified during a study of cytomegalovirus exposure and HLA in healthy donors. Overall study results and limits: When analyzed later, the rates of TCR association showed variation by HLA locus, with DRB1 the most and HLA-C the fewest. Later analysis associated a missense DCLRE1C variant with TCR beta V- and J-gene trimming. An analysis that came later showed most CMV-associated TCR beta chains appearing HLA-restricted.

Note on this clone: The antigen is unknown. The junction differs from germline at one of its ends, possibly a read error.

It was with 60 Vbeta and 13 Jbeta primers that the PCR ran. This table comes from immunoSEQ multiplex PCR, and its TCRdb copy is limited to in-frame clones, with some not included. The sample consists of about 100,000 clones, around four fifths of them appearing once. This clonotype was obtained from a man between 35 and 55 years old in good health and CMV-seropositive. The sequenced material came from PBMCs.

CDR3 residues: CASSQAGDLTF. Written as DNA, the CDR3 is TGTGCCAGCTCACAGGCGGGTGATTTGACTTTT. This sequence joins TRBV18 and TRBJ1-4; D unresolved. Germline-derived CDR1 and CDR2 are KGHSH and LQKENI. This CDR3 region has 11 residues.